This TCR beta chain derives from a study of T cell changes during pregnancy in multiple sclerosis. Repertoires were generated with immunoSEQ multiplex PCR, while TCRdb's copy carries only in-frame clones and drops some. This table has just under 35,000 clones, roughly 91% appearing once. The CDR3 contains 16 residues. V lost 6 bases to trimming and J lost 1 base; unmatched junction nucleotides: 9. From germline, CDR1 is MDHEN and CDR2 SYDVKM. The chain employs TRBV28 and TRBJ1-5; 7 positions agree with TRBD1. The TCR sequence derives from a female donor in good health, enrolled as a control in a pregnancy study. Sequencing was performed on peripheral blood, taken in the second trimester of pregnancy. The DNA of the CDR3 is TGTGCCAGCAGGTTTCAACAGGGGTTGAGCAATCAGCCCCAGCATTTT. Translation: CASRFQQGLSNQPQHF.